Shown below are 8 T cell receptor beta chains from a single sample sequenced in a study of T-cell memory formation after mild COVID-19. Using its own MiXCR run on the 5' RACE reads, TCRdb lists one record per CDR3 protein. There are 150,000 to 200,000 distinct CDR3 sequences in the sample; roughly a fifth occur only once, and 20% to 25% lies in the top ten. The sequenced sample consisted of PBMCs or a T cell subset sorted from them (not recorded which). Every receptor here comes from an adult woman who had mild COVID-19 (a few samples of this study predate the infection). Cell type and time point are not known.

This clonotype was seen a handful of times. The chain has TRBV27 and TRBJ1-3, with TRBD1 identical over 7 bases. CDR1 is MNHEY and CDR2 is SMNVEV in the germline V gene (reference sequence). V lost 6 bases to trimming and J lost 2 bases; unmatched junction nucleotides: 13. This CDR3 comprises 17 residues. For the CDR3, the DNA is TGTGCCAGCAGCCCATTGGCCCTCAGGGGGACTGGAAACACCATATATTTT. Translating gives CASSPLALRGTGNTIYF.

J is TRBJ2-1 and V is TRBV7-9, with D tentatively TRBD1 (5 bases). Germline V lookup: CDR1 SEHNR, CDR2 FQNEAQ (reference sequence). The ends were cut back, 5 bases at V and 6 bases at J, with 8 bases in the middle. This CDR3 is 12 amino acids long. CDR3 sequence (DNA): TGTGCCAGCAGCAGGGGTGGCAATGAGCAGTTCTTC. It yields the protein CASSRGGNEQFF.

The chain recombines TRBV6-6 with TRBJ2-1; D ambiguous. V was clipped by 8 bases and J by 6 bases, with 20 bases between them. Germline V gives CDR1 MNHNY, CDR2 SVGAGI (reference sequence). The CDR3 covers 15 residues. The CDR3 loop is CASLLTGPDSNEQFF. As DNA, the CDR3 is TGTGCCAGCCTTCTAACCGGGCCGGATTCCAATGAGCAGTTCTTC.

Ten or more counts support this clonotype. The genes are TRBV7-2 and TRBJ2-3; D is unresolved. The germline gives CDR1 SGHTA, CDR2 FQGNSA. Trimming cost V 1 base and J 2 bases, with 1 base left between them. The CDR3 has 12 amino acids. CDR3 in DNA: TGTGCCAGCAGCTTAGACACAGATACGCAGTATTTT. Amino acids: CASSLDTDTQYF.

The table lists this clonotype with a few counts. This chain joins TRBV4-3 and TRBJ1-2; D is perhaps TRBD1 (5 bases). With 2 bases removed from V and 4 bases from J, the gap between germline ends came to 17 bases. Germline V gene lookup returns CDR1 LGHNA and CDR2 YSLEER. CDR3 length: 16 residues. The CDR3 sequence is CASSQQQEAGIYGYTF. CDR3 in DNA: TGCGCCAGCAGCCAACAACAAGAGGCAGGGATCTATGGCTACACCTTC.

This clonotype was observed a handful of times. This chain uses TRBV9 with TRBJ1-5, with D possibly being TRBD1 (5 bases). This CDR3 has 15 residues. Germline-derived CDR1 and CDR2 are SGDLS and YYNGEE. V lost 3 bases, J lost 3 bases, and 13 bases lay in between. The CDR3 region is CASSAQDTPNQPQHF. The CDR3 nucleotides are TGTGCCAGCAGCGCACAGGACACCCCCAATCAGCCCCAGCATTTT.

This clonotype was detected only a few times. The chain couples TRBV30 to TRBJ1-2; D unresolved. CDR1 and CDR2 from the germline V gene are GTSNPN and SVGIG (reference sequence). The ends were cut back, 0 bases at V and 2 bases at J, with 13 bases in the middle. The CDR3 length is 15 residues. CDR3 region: CAWSVPALENYGYTF. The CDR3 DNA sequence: TGTGCCTGGAGTGTCCCAGCCCTAGAAAACTATGGCTACACCTTC.

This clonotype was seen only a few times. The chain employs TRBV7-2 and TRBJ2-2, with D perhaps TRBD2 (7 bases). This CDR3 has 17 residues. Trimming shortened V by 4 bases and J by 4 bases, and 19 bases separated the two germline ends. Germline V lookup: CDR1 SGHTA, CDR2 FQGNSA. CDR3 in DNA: TGTGCCAGCAGCTCCCCGTGGGGGGGGCCGGGCACCGGGGAGCTGTTTTTT. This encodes CASSSPWGGPGTGELFF. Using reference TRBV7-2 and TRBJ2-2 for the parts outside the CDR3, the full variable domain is GAGVSQSPSNKVTEKGKDVELRCDPISGHTALYWYRQSLGQGLEFLIYFQGNSAPDKSGLPSDRFSAERTGGSVSTLTIQRTQQEDSAVYLCASSSPWGGPGTGELFFGEGSRLTVL.